This T cell receptor beta chain stems from a study of cytomegalovirus exposure and HLA in healthy donors. Study findings and constraints: Presence/absence analyses assumed roughly uniform sequencing depth across donors, which may not hold. According to an earlier analysis, most TCR beta V segments yielded productive rearrangements about 87% or about 30% of the time. Rates of TCR association differed by HLA locus in a later analysis, with DRB1 highest and HLA-C lowest. Accurate predictions that matched the HLA-A and HLA-B alleles of most subjects were reportedly made from TCR beta sequences.

In regard to this clone: As yet, its antigen is unknown.

Germline values: CDR1 MNHEY, CDR2 SVGAGI. V was pared by 4 bases and J by 4 bases, with 10 bases between. The CDR3 loop spans 14 amino acids. Amplification used 60 Vbeta primers and 13 Jbeta primers. Sequencing was performed with immunoSEQ multiplex PCR; in TCRdb, only in-frame clones are kept and a portion is missing. With fewer than 250,000 clones in the sample, the ten largest clones hold around 0.95%. The chain links TRBV6-5 to TRBJ2-2; the D gene is possibly TRBD1 (5 bases). The sequence came from a young woman in good health and CMV-seropositive. The specimen sequenced was PBMCs. CDR3: CASSLTERTGELFF. CDR3 coding DNA: TGTGCCAGCAGTTTGACAGAACGCACCGGGGAGCTGTTTTTT.